The sample holds many counts of the clone carrying this TCR beta chain. The antigen remains undetermined. Each CDR3 protein gets one entry after TCRdb re-called the reads with MiXCR. This table holds roughly 920,000 distinct CDR3 sequences, about 33% found once. This specimen belongs to a study of T cell repertoires in cytomegalovirus infection. The overall study: It was the public TCR beta signatures that indicated both CMV infection and matching HLA type. Study-wide findings and caveats: There were carriers of CMV plus the relevant HLA, and cumulative public TCR beta family frequency identified them. CMV-specific HLA-C-restricted TCR beta clonotypes dominated the ex vivo response.

The material was cultured CD8+ T cells from PBMCs, obtained from culture after CMV antigen stimulation. This TCR derives from a human donor in good health (CMV status not recorded). Some clones in this sample may be carry-over from other donors' samples.

This chain's CDR3 is CASSSGGAVNEQFF. The CDR3 DNA follows: TGTGCCAGCAGCAGCGGGGGGGCCGTCAATGAGCAGTTCTTC. This rearrangement joins TRBV6-2 or TRBV6-3 to TRBJ2-1; TRBD2 aligns across 10 bases. Germline-derived CDR1 and CDR2 are MNHEY and SVGEGT. The trim removed 6 bases at V and 6 bases at J, leaving 5 bases unmatched. This CDR3 is built from 14 residues.